This is a list of T cell receptor beta chains from one sample in a study of CD4 T cells in relation to SARS-CoV-2 and coronaviruses. No antigen has been assigned to these receptors. The method was immunoSEQ multiplex PCR; TCRdb's version includes in-frame clones alone and lacks a portion of them. The repertoire holds 15,000 to 20,000 clones, with just under 80% as singletons. The material sequenced was CD4+ T cells from PBMCs, cultured in vitro. Receptors were obtained from a human donor in good health. The CDR3 runs from the conserved cysteine through the conserved F or W. The D gene is left open where the match is weak.

v_call	d_call	j_call	cdr3_aa
TRBV29-1	TRBD1	TRBJ1-2	CSAGTDLYGYTF
TRBV5-6	.	TRBJ1-1	CASSLIGVNTEAFF
TRBV14	.	TRBJ2-3	CASSQERGWIDTQYF
TRBV2	.	TRBJ1-2	CASSEGGSYGYTF
TRBV10-2	TRBD1	TRBJ1-2	CASREGDRTYGYTF
TRBV19	.	TRBJ1-5	CASSRPFGTNQPQHF
TRBV9	.	TRBJ1-5	CASSEGTIGNQPQHF
TRBV24-1	.	TRBJ2-5	CATSGDGTLVETQYF
TRBV18	.	TRBJ1-1	CASSPSGERGTEAFF
TRBV19	TRBD1	TRBJ2-7	CASRKTDRDAYEQYF
TRBV15	TRBD2	TRBJ2-7	CATSRVRRTSNYEQYF
TRBV30	.	TRBJ1-4	CAWTEGWGEKLFF
TRBV5-1	TRBD1	TRBJ2-3	CASTNQGTGTDTQYF
TRBV10-1	.	TRBJ2-3	CASSGTSFASTDTQYF
TRBV13	.	TRBJ1-1	CASTIGRPNTEAFF
TRBV7-9	.	TRBJ1-2	CASSLAGGAGYTF
TRBV11-2	TRBD1	TRBJ1-2	CASSLGQGYGYTF